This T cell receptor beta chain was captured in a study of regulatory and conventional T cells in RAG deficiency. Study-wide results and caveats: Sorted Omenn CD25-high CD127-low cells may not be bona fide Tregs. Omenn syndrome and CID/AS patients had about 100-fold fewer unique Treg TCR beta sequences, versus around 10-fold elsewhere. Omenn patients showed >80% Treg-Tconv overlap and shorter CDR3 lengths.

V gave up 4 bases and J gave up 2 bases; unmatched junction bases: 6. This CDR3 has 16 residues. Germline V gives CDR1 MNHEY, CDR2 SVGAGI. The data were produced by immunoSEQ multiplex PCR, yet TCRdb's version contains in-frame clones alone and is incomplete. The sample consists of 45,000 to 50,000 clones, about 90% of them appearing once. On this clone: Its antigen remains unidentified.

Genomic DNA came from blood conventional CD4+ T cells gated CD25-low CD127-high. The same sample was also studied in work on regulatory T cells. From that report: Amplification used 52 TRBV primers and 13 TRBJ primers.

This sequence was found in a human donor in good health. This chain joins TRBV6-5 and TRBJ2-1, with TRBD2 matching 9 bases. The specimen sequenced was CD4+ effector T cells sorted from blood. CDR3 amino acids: CASSLATSGAYNEQFF. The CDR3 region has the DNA TGTGCCAGCAGTTTGGCGACTAGCGGAGCCTACAATGAGCAGTTCTTC.